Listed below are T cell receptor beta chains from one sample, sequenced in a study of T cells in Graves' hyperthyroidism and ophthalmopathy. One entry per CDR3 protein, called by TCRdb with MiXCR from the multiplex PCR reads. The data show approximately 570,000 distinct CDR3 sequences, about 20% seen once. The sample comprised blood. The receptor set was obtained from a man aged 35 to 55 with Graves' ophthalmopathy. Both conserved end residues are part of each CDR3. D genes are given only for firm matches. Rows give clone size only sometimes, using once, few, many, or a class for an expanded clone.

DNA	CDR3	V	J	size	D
TGTGCCAGCTCACCCCCCTCCCTATACGAGCAGTACTTC	CASSPPSLYEQYF	TRBV18	TRBJ2-7	many	-
TGTGCCAGCAGCCAAGACCTGCAAGCGACAAAGGAGCAGTACTTC	CASSQDLQATKEQYF	TRBV3-1	TRBJ2-7	many	-
TGTGCCAGCAGCGTAGGACCAAGCGGCAACGACGGGGCCCAGTACTTC	CASSVGPSGNDGAQYF	TRBV9	TRBJ2-5	many	-
TGTGCCAGCAGTTTAGAAGCTAGCGGGAGGTTAAATGAGCAGTTCTTC	CASSLEASGRLNEQFF	TRBV12-3/TRBV12-4	TRBJ2-1	many	TRBD2
TGTGCCAGTACACATGGACAGTTTTCCTACGAGCAGTACTTC	CASTHGQFSYEQYF	TRBV3-1	TRBJ2-7	many	-
TGTGCCGGCAGTTTACAGGGTGACAATGAGCAGTTCTTC	CAGSLQGDNEQFF	TRBV6-2/TRBV6-3	TRBJ2-1	-	-
TGCAGTGCTAGCCCCAGGGGGCGAGGCAATCAGCCCCAGCATTTT	CSASPRGRGNQPQHF	TRBV20-1	TRBJ1-5	few	TRBD1
TGTGCCAGCAGTTACGGACCAGTGACACGGTCCACCGGGGAGCTGTTTTTT	CASSYGPVTRSTGELFF	TRBV6-5	TRBJ2-2	-	-
TGTGCCAGCAGTTTCTCCCGGACGGTGAATAAAGAGACCCAGTACTTC	CASSFSRTVNKETQYF	TRBV28	TRBJ2-5	many	-
TGTGCCATCTTACGACCGGTGCAGGGGATTAACTACGAGCAGTACTTC	CAILRPVQGINYEQYF	TRBV10-3	TRBJ2-7	-	-
TGTGCCAGCAGCTTAGGGGCTAGCGATCACAATGAGCAGTTCTTC	CASSLGASDHNEQFF	TRBV11-2	TRBJ2-1	many	-
TGTGCCAGCAGTTACTCGAAGGGGGGGGGTGGTGACTATGGCTACACCTTC	CASSYSKGGGGDYGYTF	TRBV6-5	TRBJ1-2	many	-
TGTGCCAGCAGTAAGACAGCTAGCACAGATACGCAGTATTTT	CASSKTASTDTQYF	TRBV28	TRBJ2-3	few	-
TGTGCCAGCAGTTACACCGGGACAAACACCGGGGAGCTGTTTTTT	CASSYTGTNTGELFF	TRBV6-5	TRBJ2-2	-	-
TGTGCCAGCAGCCCCGGGCTGGACAGGGATGACACTGAAGCTTTCTTT	CASSPGLDRDDTEAFF	TRBV3-1	TRBJ1-1	-	TRBD1
TGCAGTGCCGGAGAACCCACTCGCACAGATACGCAGTATTTT	CSAGEPTRTDTQYF	TRBV20-1	TRBJ2-3	many	-
TGTGCCAGCTCCCGGACAGAGAACACTGAAGCTTTCTTT	CASSRTENTEAFF	TRBV6-2/TRBV6-3	TRBJ1-1	many	-
TGCGCCAGCAGTCACCTGTTGGATAAGCTAAGGCCGACTGAAGCTTTCTTT	CASSHLLDKLRPTEAFF	TRBV5-1	TRBJ1-1	-	-
TGTGCCAGCAGTGCGGGAGCGGGAGGGCACAATGAGCAGTTCTTC	CASSAGAGGHNEQFF	TRBV14	TRBJ2-1	few	TRBD2
TGTGCCAGCAGCTCAACCGGGGGGCAGACCGGGGAGCTGTTTTTT	CASSSTGGQTGELFF	TRBV7-9	TRBJ2-2	few	-
TGTGCCAGCAGTTCCGCAGCGGGAGAGCGGCTTGAGCAGTTCTTC	CASSSAAGERLEQFF	TRBV28	TRBJ2-1	once	TRBD2
TGCGCCAGCAAGCGGGGAGAGGGGACAGCGGGGGCTTTCTTT	CASKRGEGTAGAFF	TRBV5-1	TRBJ1-1	many	TRBD1
TGTGCCAGCAGTACCCCCCGACTAGCGGGAGGGCCTTTTTCCACAGATACGCAGTATTTT	CASSTPRLAGGPFSTDTQYF	TRBV6-2/TRBV6-3	TRBJ2-3	few	TRBD2
TGTGCCAGCAGTGAGGAATGGGGGGTTCAGTACTTC	CASSEEWGVQYF	TRBV27	TRBJ2-4	-	-
TGCAGTGCTAGAGACCTTAAAAGGGACTATTACAATGAGCAGTTCTTC	CSARDLKRDYYNEQFF	TRBV20-1	TRBJ2-1	-	TRBD2
TGTGCCAGCAGTCGACCGACTAGCGGGGTCTCCTACGAGCAGTACTTC	CASSRPTSGVSYEQYF	TRBV6-1	TRBJ2-7	many	TRBD2
TGTGCCAGCCCCCCGGGGGGGGTTCAAGAGACCCAGTACTTC	CASPPGGVQETQYF	TRBV7-9	TRBJ2-5	few	TRBD2
TGCGCCAGCAGCTTACCCCCGGGGACTAGCGGCTCCTACGAGCGGTACTTC	CASSLPPGTSGSYERYF	TRBV5-1	TRBJ2-7	few	TRBD2
TGCGCCAGCAGCCAAGGGGCGGACAGAACCTACGAGCAGTACTTC	CASSQGADRTYEQYF	TRBV4-1	TRBJ2-7	-	-
TGTGCCAGCAGCCCGTCGAGTATGACGCAGTATTTT	CASSPSSMTQYF	TRBV6-1	TRBJ2-3	-	-
TGCGCCAGCAAGGAGCGGGAGCGTCTTGCTGGGGCCAACGTCCTGACTTTC	CASKERERLAGANVLTF	TRBV5-1	TRBJ2-6	few	TRBD2
TGTGCCAGCAATAGGGACAGACCCTCCTACGAGCAGTACTTC	CASNRDRPSYEQYF	TRBV28	TRBJ2-7	many	TRBD1
TGTGCCAGCAGCTCTCGGACAGGGGGTTCACCCCTCCACTTT	CASSSRTGGSPLHF	TRBV11-2	TRBJ1-6	few	TRBD1
TGTGCCAGCATCCGAATCGACAGGGGAAACCAAGGCTACACCTTC	CASIRIDRGNQGYTF	TRBV12-3/TRBV12-4	TRBJ1-2	many	TRBD1
TGTGCCAGCACCCCTGGGGCCTACAATGAGCAGTTCTTC	CASTPGAYNEQFF	TRBV28	TRBJ2-1	-	-
TGCGCCAGCAGCTTGAAGTCTGCGGGAAACTACGAGCAGTACTTC	CASSLKSAGNYEQYF	TRBV5-1	TRBJ2-7	many	-
TGCGCCAGCAGTGAGAGCGGACAAGCCTACGAGCAGTACTTC	CASSESGQAYEQYF	TRBV10-1	TRBJ2-7	many	-
TGTGCCAGCAGTTTGTCTAGCGGGTGGAGCACAGATACGCAGTATTTT	CASSLSSGWSTDTQYF	TRBV12-3/TRBV12-4	TRBJ2-3	many	TRBD2
TGTGCCAGCAGTGTTTCCCCTACTAGACAAGAGACCCAGTACTTC	CASSVSPTRQETQYF	TRBV2	TRBJ2-5	many	-
TGTGCCAGCAGCCTCCGGGACAGACCCCTCAATGAGCAGTTCTTC	CASSLRDRPLNEQFF	TRBV5-4	TRBJ2-1	few	TRBD1
TGTGCCAGCAGTTGGACTAGCGATACCTACGAGCAGTACTTC	CASSWTSDTYEQYF	TRBV28	TRBJ2-7	many	TRBD2
TGTGCCAGCAGGGGCCCTCCGAGCACTGAAGCTTTCTTT	CASRGPPSTEAFF	TRBV2	TRBJ1-1	-	-
TGTGCCAGCAGTCACCTAGCGGATCAAGAGACCCAGTACTTC	CASSHLADQETQYF	TRBV2	TRBJ2-5	few	TRBD2
TGTGCCAGCAGTTCCCCGAAGGGGCAAGAGACCCAGTACTTC	CASSSPKGQETQYF	TRBV28	TRBJ2-5	-	-
TGTGCCAGCAGCTTATCGGACAGCGTAGATACGCAGTATTTT	CASSLSDSVDTQYF	TRBV7-3	TRBJ2-3	few	-
TGTGCCAGCAGTTCCGAGCGGGATTGGGCAGATACGCAGTATTTT	CASSSERDWADTQYF	TRBV12-3/TRBV12-4	TRBJ2-3	few	TRBD2
TGCGCCAGCAGCGCCCTAGCCTACGAGCAGTACTTC	CASSALAYEQYF	TRBV5-1	TRBJ2-7	many	-
TGTGCCAGCAGCGGGAGCGGGGCCGGGGAGCTGTTTTTT	CASSGSGAGELFF	TRBV3-1	TRBJ2-2	few	TRBD2
TGTGCCAGCAGCTTCGTCACAGGGCACGGAAACACCATATATTTT	CASSFVTGHGNTIYF	TRBV7-9	TRBJ1-3	few	-
TGTGCCAGCAGCTTCTCTCCAGCGGGAGGGACAGAGACCCAGTACTTC	CASSFSPAGGTETQYF	TRBV11-2	TRBJ2-5	-	TRBD2
TGCGCCAGCAGCTCAGGGGTAGGCGGAGAGACCCAGTACTTC	CASSSGVGGETQYF	TRBV5-1	TRBJ2-5	few	-
TGTGCCTGGAGTGTATTGGGCTTTGGGTCTGGCTACACCTTC	CAWSVLGFGSGYTF	TRBV30	TRBJ1-2	few	-
TGTGCCAGTGGTCAGGCGATGAACACTGAAGCTTTCTTT	CASGQAMNTEAFF	TRBV4-2	TRBJ1-1	few	-
TGCGCCAGCAGCTGGTTACAGGGTCGAGGCACCGGGGAGCTGTTTTTT	CASSWLQGRGTGELFF	TRBV5-1	TRBJ2-2	-	-